The 26 T cell receptor beta chains below were found in one sample sequenced in a study of blood T cell repertoires in COVID-19. Sequencing used immunoSEQ multiplex PCR; TCRdb keeps in-frame clones, though not all of them. The table includes about 83,000 clones, more than 85% detected once. Sequenced: peripheral blood. These receptors were collected from a man older than 75 with active or convalescent COVID-19.

This clone was seen once. The CDR3 protein is CASSLRDRVPGANVLTF. For the CDR3, the DNA is TGCGCCAGCAGCTTGCGGGACAGGGTTCCTGGGGCCAACGTCCTGACTTTC. The chain links TRBV5-1 to TRBJ2-6, with 9 bases lining up with TRBD1. The CDR3 consists of 17 residues. The germline gives CDR1 SGHRS, CDR2 YFSETQ. The trim removed 1 base at V and 2 bases at J, leaving 4 bases unmatched.

The rearrangement joins TRBV5-1 to TRBJ2-5, with D tentatively TRBD2 (7 bases). Deletions cut 4 bases from V and 5 bases from J, with 15 bases between. CDR1 SGHRS and CDR2 YFSETQ come from the germline V gene. The CDR3 sequence is 14 residues long. CDR3 DNA sequence: TGCGCCAGCAGCCCGGGTGGGGGGGCGGAGACCCAGTACTTC. Translation: CASSPGGGAETQYF. The variable domain in full, completed from reference TRBV5-1 and TRBJ2-5, reads KAGVTQTPRYLIKTRGQQVTLSCSPISGHRSVSWYQQTPGQGLQFLFEYFSETQRNKGNFPGRFSGRQFSNSRSEMNVSTLELGDSALYLCASSPGGGAETQYFGPGTRLLVL.

The genes are TRBV15 and TRBJ2-3; 8 positions agree with TRBD2. Trimming took 2 bases from V and 4 from J; bases not matched to a gene: 8. CDR1 LNHNV and CDR2 YYDKDF come from the germline V gene (reference sequence). The length of the CDR3 is 16 residues. CDR3 bases: TGTGCCACCAGCAGATCGTCGGGAGGGGTATCAGATACGCAGTATTTT. It encodes CATSRSSGGVSDTQYF.

The V call is TRBV7-6, the J call TRBJ2-5, with 11 bases aligning to TRBD2. This CDR3 contains 15 residues. Germline loops: CDR1 SGHVS, CDR2 FNYEAQ. V dropped 3 bases and J dropped 4; count of bases not matched to a gene: 4. The CDR3 here is CASSFSGGGLETQYF. The CDR3 nucleotides are TGTGCCAGCAGCTTTAGCGGGGGGGGTCTAGAGACCCAGTACTTC.

V is TRBV10-1 and J is TRBJ2-5; D is perhaps TRBD2 (5 bases). Germline V gene data show CDR1 as WNHNN and CDR2 as SYGVQD (reference sequence). This CDR3 comprises 12 residues. The ends were cut back, 0 bases at V and 9 bases at J, with 8 bases in the middle. CDR3 protein: CASSESTGAQYF. As DNA, the CDR3 is TGCGCCAGCAGTGAGTCGACCGGGGCCCAGTACTTC.

J is TRBJ2-7 and V is TRBV5-6; 9 bases agree with TRBD2. After removal of 4 bases from V and 6 bases from J, the junction contained 11 bases not matched to a gene. CDR3 length: 15 residues. Germline loops: CDR1 SGHDT, CDR2 YYEEEE. Here the CDR3 DNA reads TGTGCCAGCAGCACTAGCGGGCCCCCCTTAGGCGAGCAGTACGTC. Its translation is CASSTSGPPLGEQYV.

V and J are TRBV3-1 (or the pseudogene TRBV3-2) and TRBJ1-1; D is perhaps TRBD1 (5 bases). CDR3 length equals 15 residues. Per germline, CDR1 LGHDT and CDR2 YNNKEL (reference sequence). Trimming removed 1 base at V and 1 base at J, with 10 bases between. The CDR3 spells CASSQGRGPNTEAFF. The DNA of the CDR3 is TGTGCCAGCAGCCAAGGGAGGGGTCCGAACACTGAAGCTTTCTTT.

This sequence joins TRBV2 and TRBJ1-5; the D gene is possibly TRBD1 (5 bases). This CDR3 spans 14 amino acids. Trimming left V 2 bases short and J 4 bases short, with 9 bases between. Looked up from germline, CDR1 is SNHLY and CDR2 is FYNNEI. The CDR3 loop is CASSEQGTNQPQHF. In DNA form, the CDR3 reads TGTGCCAGCAGTGAACAGGGCACTAATCAGCCCCAGCATTTT.

The chain joins TRBV5-1 to TRBJ2-3; 12 positions agree with TRBD2. From germline, CDR1 is SGHRS and CDR2 YFSETQ. The CDR3 runs to 17 residues. The J segment lost 5 bases and the V segment lost 3 bases, leaving 10 bases of the junction unmatched. DNA of the CDR3: TGCGCCAGCAGCTCGCTACTAGCGGGAGGAGGAGTAGATACGCAGTATTTT. Translated: CASSSLLAGGGVDTQYF.

This chain joins TRBV12-3 or TRBV12-4 and TRBJ2-7; tentative D call: TRBD1 (6 bases). The CDR3 consists of 13 residues. V lost 6 bases to trimming and J lost 0 bases, with 9 bases between them. The DNA of the CDR3 is TGTGCCAGCAGGGACAGACACTCCTACGAGCAGTACGTC. Its translation: CASRDRHSYEQYV.

The CDR3 DNA sequence: TGTGCCAGCAGCCCGAGACTAGCGGGGGGGCAAGAGACCCAGTACTTC. Protein product: CASSPRLAGGQETQYF. The chain links TRBV7-2 to TRBJ2-5; 14 bases map to TRBD2. Germline trimming cut 5 bases from V and 2 bases from J; bases unmatched to any gene: 4. The CDR3 has 16 amino acids. CDR1 is SGHTA, CDR2 FQGNSA, per germline.

The CDR3 coding sequence is TGTGCCAGCAGCCCCGAGGGGGGGACCCAAGAGACCCAGTACTTC. Residues: CASSPEGGTQETQYF. The genes are TRBV2 and TRBJ2-5; D might be TRBD2 (7 bases). The length of the CDR3 is 15 residues. Trimming pared 6 bases from V and 1 base from J, leaving 15 bases between. Germline V lookup: CDR1 SNHLY, CDR2 FYNNEI.

The CDR3 DNA follows: TGCGCCAGCAGCTTGGGACTAGCGGGGGGTCTAATTAGCAATGAGCAGTTCTTC. It translates to CASSLGLAGGLISNEQFF. The genes are TRBV5-1 and TRBJ2-1; TRBD2 aligns across 13 bases. Germline trimming cut 0 bases from V and 6 bases from J; bases unmatched to any gene: 9. This CDR3 is 18 amino acids long. CDR1 and CDR2 (germline): SGHRS, YFSETQ.

The chain employs TRBV24-1 and TRBJ2-1; D is possibly TRBD2 (5 bases). Trimming left V 5 bases short and J 9 bases short, with 25 bases between. CDR3 length: 17 residues. Germline V lookup: CDR1 KGHDR, CDR2 SFDVKD. The CDR3 coding sequence is TGTGCCACCAGTGGCTTCCCAAGACGGGAAGGGCGGCCTGAGCAGTTCTTC. It is translated as CATSGFPRREGRPEQFF.

The chain combines TRBV28 with TRBJ2-7; TRBD1 matches 10 bases. Losses at the gene ends were 5 bases for V and 1 base for J; bases not matched to a gene: 14. This CDR3 is 18 amino acids long. The germline gives CDR1 MDHEN, CDR2 SYDVKM. The CDR3, as DNA: TGTGCCAGCAGTATTGGGACAGGGGACGCGACGTGGTCCTACGAGCAGTACGTC. Translated: CASSIGTGDATWSYEQYV.

CDR3 nucleotide sequence: TGTGCCAGTAGTCCATTGACAGGGCAAACTGGCTACACCTTC. Its translation: CASSPLTGQTGYTF. The rearrangement joins TRBV19 to TRBJ1-2; 7 bases fit TRBD1. The ends lost 5 bases at V and 7 bases at J; junction bases unmatched: 10. CDR3 length: 14 amino acids. The germline V gene has CDR1 LNHDA and CDR2 SQIVND (reference sequence).

The rearrangement uses TRBV11-2 and TRBJ2-1, with 11 bases aligning to TRBD2. V shed 6 bases, J shed 5 bases, and the junction held 3 bases outside the gene matches. From germline, CDR1 is SGHAT and CDR2 FQNNGV. This CDR3 spans 14 amino acids. For the CDR3, the DNA is TGTGCCAGCAGAGCGGGACTAGCGGACAATGAGCAGTTCTTC. It yields the protein CASRAGLADNEQFF.

The J gene is TRBJ1-1, the V gene TRBV28; D uncertain. This CDR3 has 17 amino acids. Trimming cost V 5 bases and J 6 bases, with 25 bases left between them. CDR1 is MDHEN, CDR2 SYDVKM, per germline. CDR3: CASSPIRGGVGFAEAFF. DNA of the CDR3: TGTGCCAGCAGTCCGATACGGGGTGGTGTGGGTTTCGCTGAAGCTTTCTTT.

This rearrangement joins TRBV20-1 to TRBJ1-2; perhaps TRBD1 as D (5 bases). This CDR3 has 15 amino acids. The ends were cut back, 6 bases at V and 0 bases at J, with 17 bases in the middle. Per germline, CDR1 DFQATT and CDR2 SNEGSKA (reference sequence). The CDR3 protein is CSASPLTGSNYGYTF. CDR3 bases: TGCAGTGCCAGTCCCCTTACAGGTTCTAACTATGGCTACACCTTC.

This chain joins TRBV7-6 and TRBJ2-1; 14 bases match TRBD2. The CDR3 runs 16 residues. V dropped 5 bases and J dropped 11; count of bases not matched to a gene: 11. Germline V gives CDR1 SGHVS, CDR2 FNYEAQ. The CDR3 nucleotides are TGTGCCAGCAGCAAACTCACCGGGACTAGCGGGGGTCAGCAGTTCTTC. The encoded protein is CASSKLTGTSGGQQFF.

The gene calls are TRBV28 and TRBJ2-1, with TRBD2 identical over 11 bases. Germline CDR1 MDHEN, CDR2 SYDVKM. This CDR3 spans 15 amino acids. Trimming took 6 bases from V and 10 from J; bases not matched to a gene: 11. The CDR3 coding sequence is TGTGCCAGCAGCGGAGATAGCGGGAGGGCAAACGAGCAGTTCTTC. It is translated as CASSGDSGRANEQFF.

This clone was detected only a few times. The chain uses TRBV19 and TRBJ2-3; 15 bases agree with TRBD2. Germline V lookup: CDR1 LNHDA, CDR2 SQIVND (reference sequence). The V gene end was trimmed by 6 bases and the J gene end by 6 bases; junction bases not matched to a gene: 7. This CDR3 comprises 16 residues. DNA of the CDR3: TGTGCCAGTAGCCGGACTAGCGGGGGGGCATCGGATACGCAGTATTTT. Amino acid sequence: CASSRTSGGASDTQYF. Using reference TRBV19 and TRBJ2-3 for the parts outside the CDR3, the full variable domain is DGGITQSPKYLFRKEGQNVTLSCEQNLNHDAMYWYRQDPGQGLRLIYYSQIVNDFQKGDIAEGYSVSREKKESFPLTVTSAQKNPTAFYLCASSRTSGGASDTQYFGPGTRLTVL.

The chain combines TRBV7-2 with TRBJ1-2; D is unresolved. The CDR3 length is 15 residues. Germline V gene data show CDR1 as SGHTA and CDR2 as FQGNSA. Deletions cut 1 base from V and 6 bases from J, with 15 bases between. The CDR3 bases are TGTGCCAGCAGCTTAGGGGGAGGAGGGAAGGATGGCTACACCTTC. Translation gives CASSLGGGGKDGYTF.

The chain is built from TRBV27 and TRBJ1-2; 9 positions match TRBD1. Germline V CDR1 and CDR2: MNHEY, SMNVEV (reference sequence). This CDR3 contains 13 residues. Trimming took 3 bases from V and 7 from J; bases not matched to a gene: 3. CDR3 protein: CASSLGQGSGYTF. The CDR3 DNA reads as TGTGCCAGCAGTTTGGGACAGGGCTCTGGCTACACCTTC.

In regard to this clone: Other nucleotide sequences in the sample specify the same CDR3. This chain joins TRBV5-1 and TRBJ1-4, with D maybe TRBD1 (5 bases). CDR1 is SGHRS, CDR2 YFSETQ, per germline. Trimming removed 5 bases at V and 8 bases at J, with 10 bases between. This CDR3 spans 12 amino acids. The CDR3 protein is CASSSGGEKLFF. CDR3 DNA: TGCGCCAGCAGTTCTGGGGGGGAAAAACTGTTTTTT.

The chain links TRBV19 to TRBJ2-5, with TRBD2 matching 7 bases. The germline gives CDR1 LNHDA, CDR2 SQIVND (reference sequence). The ends lost 4 bases at V and 4 bases at J; junction bases unmatched: 0. The CDR3 runs 12 residues. The CDR3 here is CASSSGRETQYF. The CDR3 bases are TGTGCCAGTAGTAGCGGGAGAGAGACCCAGTACTTC.